This TCR beta chain is drawn from a study of T cells expressing NK-cell markers. TCRdb derives one entry per CDR3 protein from the 5' RACE reads, leaving out DNA. The sample shows about 150,000 distinct CDR3 sequences, and less than 40% sits with its ten largest clones. The CDR3 contains 14 residues. This TCR derives from a woman in her fifties or sixties in good health. The specimen sequenced was blood T cells: a sorted CD56 or NKG2C T cell subset, CD4+ or CD8+ T cells, or bulk PBMC T cells (not recorded which). J is TRBJ2-1 and V is TRBV12-3 or TRBV12-4; checking the TCRdb D call of TRBD2 is not possible without DNA. The CDR3 sequence is CASSIGLVPDEQFF.